This TCR beta chain was found in a study of memory CD4+ T cells and cytomegalovirus serostatus. The overall study: Donors were healthy Belgian adults, some 10 CMV seropositive and about 24 seronegative. The study, taken as a whole, reports: Each of around 69 CMV-associated TCRbeta sequences occurred in one to five individuals.

The method was immunoSEQ multiplex PCR; TCRdb's version includes in-frame clones alone and lacks a portion of them. Of approximately 47,000 clones in the sample, around 78% were seen once. In the case of this clone: Antigen unknown. One end of the junction varies from germline; a read error may be responsible.

In germline, CDR1 is SGHTA, CDR2 FQGNSA. The CDR3 spans 15 residues. The sort gate was single viable CD3+CD4+CD8-CD45RO+ cells for memory CD4+ T cells. CMV serostatus came from serum IgG against pp150, pp28, p38, p52. Total CD4+ T cells were enriched by CD4 positive selection. The sample was memory CD4+ T cells from blood. The sequence was obtained from an adult in good health and CMV-seronegative. This chain joins TRBV7-2 and TRBJ1-4, with D maybe TRBD1 (5 bases). The CDR3 bases are TGTGCCAGCAACTTACGTTCGGGGGGGGATGAAAAACTGTTTTTT. Translated: CASNLRSGGDEKLFF.